The clone carrying this TCR beta chain was detected a few times. This sample was taken from a study of T-cell memory formation after mild COVID-19. Germline V gene lookup returns CDR1 LNHDA and CDR2 SQIVND (reference sequence). CDR3 size: 15 residues. With 5 bases clipped from V and 9 bases from J, the junction kept 11 bases outside the gene matches. TCRdb reanalysed the 5' RACE reads using MiXCR and keeps one entry per CDR3 protein. The sample contains fewer than 350,000 distinct CDR3 sequences, 14% of which appear only once. The sample was PBMCs or a T cell subset sorted from them (not recorded which). The chain employs TRBV19 and TRBJ2-1; TRBD1 matches at 9 bases. The receptor was isolated from a man between 18 and 35 years old who had mild COVID-19 (a few samples of this study predate the infection). Cell type and time point are not known. The CDR3 protein is CASSLWTGALSEQFF. DNA of the CDR3: TGTGCCAGTAGTTTGTGGACAGGGGCCCTCAGTGAGCAGTTCTTC.